This TCR beta chain is from a study of OX40 agonist ivuxolimab in advanced cancers. From germline, CDR1 is SGHTA and CDR2 FQGNSA. The V end was cut by 5 bases, the J end by 4 bases, with 12 bases between. CDR3 size: 13 residues. The table came from immunoSEQ multiplex PCR; TCRdb's copy has only in-frame clones and leaves some out. The repertoire holds 80,000 to 95,000 clones, with about 88% as singletons. Patients with autoimmune history or systemic immunosuppression were excluded. This chain joins TRBV7-2 and TRBJ2-7; no reliable D call. The material sequenced was CD4+ or CD8+ T cells sorted from blood, taken in a trial of the OX40 agonist ivuxolimab. The TCR originated in an adult with an advanced solid tumor such as melanoma, head and neck, liver or kidney cancer. The CDR3: CASSVSTQYEQYF. CDR3 in DNA: TGTGCCAGCAGCGTATCGACGCAGTACGAGCAGTACTTC.